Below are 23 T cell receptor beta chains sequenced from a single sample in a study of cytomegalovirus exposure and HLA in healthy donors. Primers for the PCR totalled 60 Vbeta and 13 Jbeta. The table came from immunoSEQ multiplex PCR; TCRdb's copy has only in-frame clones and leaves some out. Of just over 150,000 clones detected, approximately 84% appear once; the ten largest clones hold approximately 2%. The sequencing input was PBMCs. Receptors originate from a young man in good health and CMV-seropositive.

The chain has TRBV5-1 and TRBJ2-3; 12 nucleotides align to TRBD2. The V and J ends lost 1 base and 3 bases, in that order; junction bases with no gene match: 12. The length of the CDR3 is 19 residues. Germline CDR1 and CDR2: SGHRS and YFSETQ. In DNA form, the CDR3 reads TGCGCCAGCAGCTTGAAATTGACTAGCGGGGGCGCGGGGACAGATACGCAGTATTTT. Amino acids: CASSLKLTSGGAGTDTQYF.

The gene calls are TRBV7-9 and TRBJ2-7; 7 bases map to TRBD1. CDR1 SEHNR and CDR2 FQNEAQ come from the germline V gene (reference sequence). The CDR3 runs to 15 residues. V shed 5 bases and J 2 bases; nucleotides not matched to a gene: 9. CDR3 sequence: CASSPGSGQPYEQYF. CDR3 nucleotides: TGTGCCAGCAGCCCAGGTTCGGGACAGCCCTACGAGCAGTACTTC.

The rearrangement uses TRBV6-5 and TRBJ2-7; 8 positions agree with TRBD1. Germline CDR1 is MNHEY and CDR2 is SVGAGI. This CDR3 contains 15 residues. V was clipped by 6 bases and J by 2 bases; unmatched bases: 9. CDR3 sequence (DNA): TGTGCCAGCAGCCGCACCGGACAGGGAACCTACGAGCAGTACTTC. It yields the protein CASSRTGQGTYEQYF.

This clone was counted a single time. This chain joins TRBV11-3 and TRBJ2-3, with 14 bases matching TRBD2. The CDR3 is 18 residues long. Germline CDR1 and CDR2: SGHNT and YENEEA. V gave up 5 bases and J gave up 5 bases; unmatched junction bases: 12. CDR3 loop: CASSPMTSGGARGDTQYF. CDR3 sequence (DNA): TGTGCCAGCAGCCCAATGACTAGCGGGGGGGCCAGGGGAGATACGCAGTATTTT.

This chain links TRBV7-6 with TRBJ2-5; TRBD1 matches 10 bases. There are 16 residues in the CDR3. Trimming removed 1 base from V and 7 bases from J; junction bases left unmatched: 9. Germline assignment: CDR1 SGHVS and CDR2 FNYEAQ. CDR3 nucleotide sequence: TGTGCCAGCAGCTTAGATGTGACAGGGGGCGGTTTGACCCAGTACTTC. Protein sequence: CASSLDVTGGGLTQYF.

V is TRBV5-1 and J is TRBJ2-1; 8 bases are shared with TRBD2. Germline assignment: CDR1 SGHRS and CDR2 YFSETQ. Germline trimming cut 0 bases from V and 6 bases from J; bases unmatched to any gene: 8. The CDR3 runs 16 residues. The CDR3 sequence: CASSLAGGGSPNEQFF. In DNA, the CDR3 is TGCGCCAGCAGCTTGGCCGGCGGGGGGTCTCCCAATGAGCAGTTCTTC.

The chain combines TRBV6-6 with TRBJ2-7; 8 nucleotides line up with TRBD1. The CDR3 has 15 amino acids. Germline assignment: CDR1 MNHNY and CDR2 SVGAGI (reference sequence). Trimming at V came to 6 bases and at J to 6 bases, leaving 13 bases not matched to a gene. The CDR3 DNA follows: TGTGCCAGCAGGCACACCCCGAGGACAGGGCTCGAGCAGTACTTC. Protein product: CASRHTPRTGLEQYF.

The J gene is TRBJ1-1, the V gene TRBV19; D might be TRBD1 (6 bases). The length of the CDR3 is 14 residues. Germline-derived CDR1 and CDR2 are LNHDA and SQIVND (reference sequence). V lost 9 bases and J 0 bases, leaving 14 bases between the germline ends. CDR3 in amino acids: CASRGQFMNTEAFF. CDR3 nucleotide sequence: TGTGCCAGCCGAGGACAGTTTATGAACACTGAAGCTTTCTTT.

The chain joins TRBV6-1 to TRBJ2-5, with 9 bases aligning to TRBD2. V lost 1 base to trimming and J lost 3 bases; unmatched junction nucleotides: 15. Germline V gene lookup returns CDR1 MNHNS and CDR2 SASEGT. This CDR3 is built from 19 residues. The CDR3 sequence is CASSEEVIGLAGQKETQYF. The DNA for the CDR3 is TGTGCCAGCAGTGAAGAGGTCATCGGCCTAGCGGGGCAAAAAGAGACCCAGTACTTC.

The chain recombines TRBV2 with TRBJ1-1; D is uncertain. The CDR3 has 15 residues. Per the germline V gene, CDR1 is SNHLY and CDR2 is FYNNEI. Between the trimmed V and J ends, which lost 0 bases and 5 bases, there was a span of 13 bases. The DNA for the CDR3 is TGTGCCAGCAGTGAAGCAGTACCGGGGTGGACTGAAGCTTTCTTT. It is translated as CASSEAVPGWTEAFF.

In nucleotides, the CDR3 is TGTGCCAGCAGCTTAGGGCAGGGGGCCCGGGGCTACACCTTC. The encoded protein is CASSLGQGARGYTF. This chain uses TRBV7-3 with TRBJ1-2, with TRBD1 matching 8 bases. Unmatched junction bases numbered 7, after V lost 2 bases and J lost 8 bases. This CDR3 contains 14 residues. Germline assignment: CDR1 SGHTA and CDR2 FQGTGA.

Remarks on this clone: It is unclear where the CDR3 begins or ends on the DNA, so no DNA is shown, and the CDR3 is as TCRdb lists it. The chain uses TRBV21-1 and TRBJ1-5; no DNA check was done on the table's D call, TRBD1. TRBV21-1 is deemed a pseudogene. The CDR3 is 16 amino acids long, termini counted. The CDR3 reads CASSNMWGQGNQPQHF.

CDR3 loop: CASREGSGVNQPQHF. The CDR3 nucleotides are TGTGCCAGCCGGGAGGGTAGCGGTGTGAATCAGCCCCAGCATTTT. The chain joins TRBV28 to TRBJ1-5; D gene unclear. From germline, CDR1 is MDHEN and CDR2 SYDVKM. This CDR3 comprises 15 residues. V lost 8 bases and J lost 4, with 18 bases in between.

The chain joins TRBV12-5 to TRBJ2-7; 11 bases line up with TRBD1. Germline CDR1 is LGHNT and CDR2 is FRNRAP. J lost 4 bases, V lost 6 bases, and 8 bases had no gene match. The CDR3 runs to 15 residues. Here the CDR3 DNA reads TGTGCTAGTGGCGATACCGGGACAGGGGGTTACGAGCAGTACTTC. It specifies CASGDTGTGGYEQYF. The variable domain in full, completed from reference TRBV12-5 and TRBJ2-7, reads DARVTQTPRHKVTEMGQEVTMRCQPILGHNTVFWYRQTMMQGLELLAYFRNRAPLDDSGMPKDRFSAEMPDATLATLKIQPSEPRDSAVYFCASGDTGTGGYEQYFGPGTRLTVT.

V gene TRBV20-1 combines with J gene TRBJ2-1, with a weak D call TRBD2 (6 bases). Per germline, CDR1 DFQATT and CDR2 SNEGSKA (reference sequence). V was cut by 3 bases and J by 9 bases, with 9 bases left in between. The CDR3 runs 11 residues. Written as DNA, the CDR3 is TGCAGTGCTAGGTCCGGGGGTGAGCAGTTCTTC. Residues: CSARSGGEQFF.

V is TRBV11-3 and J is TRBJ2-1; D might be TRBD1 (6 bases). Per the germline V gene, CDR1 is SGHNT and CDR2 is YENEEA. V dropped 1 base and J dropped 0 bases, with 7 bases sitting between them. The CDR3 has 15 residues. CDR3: CASSLGRGSYNEQFF. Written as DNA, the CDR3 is TGTGCCAGCAGCTTAGGCAGGGGCTCCTACAATGAGCAGTTCTTC.

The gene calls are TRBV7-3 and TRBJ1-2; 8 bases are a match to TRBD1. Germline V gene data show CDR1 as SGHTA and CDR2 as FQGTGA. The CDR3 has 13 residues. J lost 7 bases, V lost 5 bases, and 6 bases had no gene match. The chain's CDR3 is CASSQGQGIGYTF. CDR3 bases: TGTGCCAGCAGCCAAGGACAGGGAATTGGCTACACCTTC.

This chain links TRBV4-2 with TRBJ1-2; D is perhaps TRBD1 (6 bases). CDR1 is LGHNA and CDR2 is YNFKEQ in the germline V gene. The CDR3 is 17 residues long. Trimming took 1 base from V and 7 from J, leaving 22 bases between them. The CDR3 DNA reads TGTGCCAGCAGCCAAGCGGGGTCGGGGGGCGCAAGTTTTGGCTACACCTTC. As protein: CASSQAGSGGASFGYTF.

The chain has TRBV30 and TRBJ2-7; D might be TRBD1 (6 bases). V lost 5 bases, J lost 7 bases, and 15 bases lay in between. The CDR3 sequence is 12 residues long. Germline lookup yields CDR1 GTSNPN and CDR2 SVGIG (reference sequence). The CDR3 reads CAWSRDTGEQYF. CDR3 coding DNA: TGTGCCTGGTCACGGGACACGGGGGAGCAGTACTTC.

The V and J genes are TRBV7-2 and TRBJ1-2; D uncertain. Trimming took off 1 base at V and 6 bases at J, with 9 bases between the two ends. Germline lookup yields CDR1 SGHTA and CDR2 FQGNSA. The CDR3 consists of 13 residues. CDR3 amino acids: CASSLGGDHGYTF. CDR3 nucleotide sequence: TGTGCCAGCAGCTTAGGCGGGGATCATGGCTACACCTTC.

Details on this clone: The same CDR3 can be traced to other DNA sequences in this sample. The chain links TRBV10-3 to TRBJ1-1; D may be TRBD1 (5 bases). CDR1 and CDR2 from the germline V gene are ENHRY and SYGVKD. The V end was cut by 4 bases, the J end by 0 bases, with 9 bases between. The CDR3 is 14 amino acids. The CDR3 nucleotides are TGTGCCATCAGTGGGCAGGGTCTGAACACTGAAGCTTTCTTT. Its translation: CAISGQGLNTEAFF.

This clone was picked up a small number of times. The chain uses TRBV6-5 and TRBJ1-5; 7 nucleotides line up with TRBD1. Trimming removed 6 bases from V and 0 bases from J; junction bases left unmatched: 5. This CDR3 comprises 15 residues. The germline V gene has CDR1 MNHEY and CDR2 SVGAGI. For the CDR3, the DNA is TGTGCCAGCAGATATGACAGGGATAGCAATCAGCCCCAGCATTTT. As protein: CASRYDRDSNQPQHF.

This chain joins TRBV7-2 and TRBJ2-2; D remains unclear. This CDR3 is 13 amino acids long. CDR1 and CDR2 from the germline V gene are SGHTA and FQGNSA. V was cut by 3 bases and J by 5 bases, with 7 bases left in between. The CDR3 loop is CASSFKRTGELFF. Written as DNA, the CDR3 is TGTGCCAGCAGCTTTAAGAGGACCGGGGAGCTGTTTTTT.